This T cell receptor beta chain was recorded in a study of identical twins. TCRdb re-called the 5' RACE reads with MiXCR, one entry per CDR3 protein. The repertoire holds nearly 900,000 distinct CDR3 sequences, with roughly 12% as singletons. Points on this clonotype: Its antigen is undetermined.

V dropped 3 bases and J dropped 1 base, with 12 bases sitting between them. Germline V lookup: CDR1 SNHLY, CDR2 FYNNEI. The CDR3 extends over 15 amino acids. Findings and limits, study-wide: Without tracking the same donors, conclusions rested on cross-sectional statistical analysis.

In addition, the sample was reused for a study of yellow fever vaccine responses in identical twins. In that study: Twins reportedly showed a vaccine T cell response that seemed partly convergent and partly personalized.

The sample was PBMCs. The rearrangement joins TRBV2 to TRBJ2-5; D is perhaps TRBD1 or TRBD2 (5 bases each). The clonotype comes from a woman between 18 and 30 years old in good health. The CDR3 nucleotides are TGTGCCAGCAGTGACGAGGGGCTTAGCCAAGAGACCCAGTACTTC. Amino acid sequence: CASSDEGLSQETQYF.